Following are 14 T cell receptor beta chains from one sample sequenced in a study of beta chain features in type 1 diabetes. Isolated RNA was reverse transcribed in full, so expressed TCRB transcripts were sequenced. Sequencing was performed with immunoSEQ multiplex PCR; in TCRdb, only in-frame clones are kept and a portion is missing. The top ten clones hold 0.035% to 0.05% of a sample with almost 350,000 clones, around a fifth of them seen once. Specimen: naive CD4+ T cells from blood. These receptors all come from a woman aged 18-30 years in good health.

DNA for the CDR3: TGTGCCAGCAGCACGGGACAGGACTATGGCTACACCTTC. It yields the protein CASSTGQDYGYTF. This chain connects TRBV5-4 to TRBJ1-2; TRBD1 agrees at 8 bases. Trimming cost V 4 bases and J 3 bases; bases outside gene matches: 2. The CDR3 is made up of 13 amino acids. CDR1 and CDR2 from the germline V gene are SGHNT and YYREEE (reference sequence).

This clone was counted only a few times. The chain has TRBV7-9 and TRBJ2-1; 11 nucleotides line up with TRBD2. Germline CDR1 SEHNR, CDR2 FQNEAQ (reference sequence). V was pared by 4 bases and J by 6 bases, with 14 bases of the junction left unmatched. CDR3 size: 18 residues. CDR3 in amino acids: CASSSHGTSGGLGNEQFF. CDR3 sequence (DNA): TGTGCCAGCAGCTCGCACGGGACTAGCGGAGGGTTGGGCAATGAGCAGTTCTTC.

This chain joins TRBV18 and TRBJ2-7, with 7 positions matching TRBD1. The J segment lost 0 bases and the V segment lost 4 bases, leaving 12 bases of the junction unmatched. The V gene's germline CDR1 is KGHSH and CDR2 LQKENI. This CDR3 comprises 17 residues. DNA of the CDR3: TGTGCCAGCTCACTCCAGAGGTCCGGGGACAGCTCCTACGAGCAGTACTTC. Translation: CASSLQRSGDSSYEQYF.

The chain uses TRBV4-1 and TRBJ2-5; 8 positions match TRBD1. The germline V gene has CDR1 MGHRA and CDR2 YSYEKL. The CDR3 runs to 16 residues. Trimming at V came to 4 bases and at J to 5 bases, leaving 12 bases not matched to a gene. The DNA for the CDR3 is TGCGCCAGCAGCCGACCGGGACAGGATAGACGGGAGACCCAGTACTTC. Residues: CASSRPGQDRRETQYF.

This rearrangement joins TRBV5-1 to TRBJ1-5; D call uncertain. CDR3 length: 14 residues. CDR1 is SGHRS, CDR2 YFSETQ, per germline. V was clipped by 4 bases and J by 4 bases, with 12 bases between them. This chain's CDR3 is CASSPGMENQPQHF. The DNA of the CDR3 is TGCGCCAGCAGCCCCGGGATGGAGAATCAGCCCCAGCATTTT.

In its sample, this clone was seen a few times. The rearrangement joins TRBV2 to TRBJ2-3; perhaps TRBD2 as D (6 bases). This CDR3 has 13 amino acids. Germline-derived CDR1 and CDR2 are SNHLY and FYNNEI. V lost 7 bases to trimming and J lost 2 bases, with 10 bases between them. The CDR3 sequence: CASTLDYTDTQYF. The CDR3 nucleotides are TGTGCCAGCACTTTGGACTACACAGATACGCAGTATTTT.

This clone showed up just a few times. The CDR3 reads CATTNRAGAYEQYF. CDR3 sequence (DNA): TGTGCCACCACAAACAGGGCAGGGGCCTACGAGCAGTACTTC. This chain links TRBV6-6 with TRBJ2-7, with D possibly matching TRBD1 (6 bases). The CDR3 consists of 14 residues. The germline CDR1 and CDR2 sequences are MNHNY and SVGAGI (reference sequence). The germline V and J ends were trimmed by 10 bases and 2 bases, with 18 bases remaining between them.

This clone was seen only a few times. This chain joins TRBV6-1 and TRBJ2-3; possibly TRBD2 for D (7 bases). The CDR3 has 16 residues. The V gene's germline CDR1 is MNHNS and CDR2 SASEGT. Trimming left V 0 bases short and J 3 bases short, with 13 bases between. CDR3 in DNA: TGTGCCAGCAGTGAAGCAAGCGGGACAAGGACAGATACGCAGTATTTT. Its translation is CASSEASGTRTDTQYF.

A few counts support this clone. The chain links TRBV7-9 to TRBJ2-5, with TRBD2 matching 7 bases. Looked up from germline, CDR1 is SEHNR and CDR2 is FQNEAQ (reference sequence). The CDR3 is 15 amino acids. V trimming: 5 bases; J trimming: 5 bases; junction bases outside the gene matches: 11. The CDR3 bases are TGTGCCAGCAGCCTTTGGACTAGAGTGAGTGAGACCCAGTACTTC. It translates to CASSLWTRVSETQYF.

This clone was seen only a few times. This chain connects TRBV7-9 to TRBJ2-1, with 9 bases lining up with TRBD2. This CDR3 comprises 18 residues. Germline lookup yields CDR1 SEHNR and CDR2 FQNEAQ (reference sequence). The V segment lost 1 base and the J segment 9 bases; nucleotides outside the gene matches: 16. CDR3 DNA: TGTGCCAGCAGCTTAGTGTGGTTTTGGCGGGAGGGCTCGAGTGAGCAGTTCTTC. Translation gives CASSLVWFWREGSSEQFF.

The V call is TRBV30, the J call TRBJ2-7, with TRBD2 identical over 14 bases. CDR3 length: 15 amino acids. CDR1 is GTSNPN and CDR2 is SVGIG in the germline V gene (reference sequence). The trim removed 3 bases at V and 4 bases at J, leaving 5 bases unmatched. CDR3 DNA sequence: TGTGCCTGGAGCGATGGGACTAGCGGGAGTTACGAGCAGTACTTC. Protein: CAWSDGTSGSYEQYF. The complete variable domain, with remaining parts taken from reference TRBV30 and TRBJ2-7, reads SQTIHQWPATLVQPVGSPLSLECTVEGTSNPNLYWYRQAAGRGLQLLFYSVGIGQISSEVPQNLSASRPQDRQFILSSKKLLLSDSGFYLCAWSDGTSGSYEQYFGPGTRLTVT.

The chain is built from TRBV27 and TRBJ1-5; tentative D call: TRBD1 (6 bases). The CDR3 has 15 residues. V was clipped by 3 bases and J by 6 bases, with 15 bases between them. Germline CDR1 MNHEY, CDR2 SMNVEV (reference sequence). CDR3 loop: CASSFTRGQGQPQHF. DNA of the CDR3: TGTGCCAGCAGTTTTACGCGGGGGCAGGGTCAGCCCCAGCATTTT.

The chain couples TRBV12-5 to TRBJ2-1; 12 bases fit TRBD2. Germline V gene data show CDR1 as LGHNT and CDR2 as FRNRAP. J lost 7 bases, V lost 3 bases, and 4 bases had no gene match. This CDR3 region has 15 residues. This CDR3 is CASGLSGTSGNEQFF. DNA for the CDR3: TGTGCTAGTGGTTTATCCGGGACTAGCGGGAATGAGCAGTTCTTC.

In this sample, this clone turned up a few times. V is TRBV30 and J is TRBJ2-7, with D hard to call. CDR3 length equals 12 residues. Trimming cost V 2 bases and J 3 bases, with 8 bases left between them. Germline CDR1 reads GTSNPN; CDR2 reads SVGIG (reference sequence). The CDR3 DNA is TGTGCCTGGAGTCTTAGCTTCTACGAGCAGTACTTC. It specifies CAWSLSFYEQYF.